A selection of T cell receptor beta chains follows, all from one sample in a study of blood T cell repertoires in COVID-19. Sequencing was performed with immunoSEQ multiplex PCR; in TCRdb, only in-frame clones are kept and a portion is missing. The sample lists some 320,000 clones, under 90% occurring once. The specimen sequenced was PBMCs or T cells enriched from blood (not recorded which). The receptor source for this set is a man between 60 and 75 years old who had recovered from COVID-19. Each CDR3 is given with its conserved first and last residue. A D gene is named only where the DNA matches it firmly. Where a row states a size, it is once, few, many or the class of an expanded clone; other rows omit it.

v_call	clone_size	j_call	d_call	cdr3_aa	cdr3_nt
TRBV5-1	-	TRBJ2-2	-	CASSSPSANTGELFF	TGCGCCAGCAGCTCCCCTAGCGCGAACACCGGGGAGCTGTTTTTT
TRBV2	-	TRBJ1-5	TRBD1	CASSGQVYSNQPQHF	TGTGCCAGCAGCGGACAGGTTTATAGCAATCAGCCCCAGCATTTT
TRBV5-5	-	TRBJ1-3	-	CASSLLFGSSGNTIYF	TGTGCCAGCAGCTTATTATTCGGGAGCTCTGGAAACACCATATATTTT
TRBV5-1	-	TRBJ2-3	-	CASSLAGTQYF	TGCGCCAGCAGCTTGGCGGGTACGCAGTATTTT
TRBV28	once	TRBJ1-6	TRBD1	CASSSQGPSLNSPLHF	TGTGCCAGCAGTTCACAGGGGCCCTCTCTAAATTCACCCCTCCACTTT
TRBV5-1	-	TRBJ1-2	TRBD1	CASSLDGTGGPLNYGYTF	TGCGCCAGCAGCTTGGACGGGACAGGGGGCCCCCTTAACTATGGCTACACCTTC
TRBV6-5	-	TRBJ1-6	-	CASSYSGRKNSPLHF	TGTGCCAGCAGTTACTCCGGCAGGAAGAATTCACCCCTCCACTTT
TRBV6-5	-	TRBJ2-5	-	CASSYSRGQETQYF	TGTGCCAGCAGTTATTCTAGGGGGCAAGAGACCCAGTACTTC
TRBV19	-	TRBJ2-2	TRBD1	CASSRTGGGGELFF	TGTGCCAGTAGTCGGACAGGAGGAGGCGGGGAGCTGTTTTTT
TRBV5-4	-	TRBJ1-2	-	CASSLAPMTSGYGYTF	TGTGCCAGCAGCTTGGCCCCGATGACTTCGGGCTATGGCTACACCTTC
TRBV5-6	-	TRBJ2-5	TRBD2	CASSLAGGTYQETQYF	TGTGCCAGCAGCTTGGCGGGAGGGACGTACCAAGAGACCCAGTACTTC
TRBV6-6	-	TRBJ2-7	TRBD2	CASRNALAGAYEQYF	TGTGCCAGCAGAAACGCACTAGCGGGAGCCTACGAGCAGTACTTC
TRBV24-1	-	TRBJ2-3	TRBD1	CATSDYGQGTDTQYF	TGTGCCACCAGTGATTACGGACAGGGCACAGATACGCAGTATTTT
TRBV5-6	-	TRBJ1-3	TRBD1	CASSLQSQGARGNTIYF	TGTGCCAGCAGCTTGCAATCCCAGGGGGCGCGTGGAAACACCATATATTTT
TRBV19	-	TRBJ1-1	TRBD1	CASSATTGEVPEAFF	TGTGCCAGTAGTGCCACCACAGGGGAGGTCCCTGAAGCTTTCTTT
TRBV24-1	-	TRBJ2-1	TRBD1	CATSEGQASYNEQFF	TGTGCCACCAGTGAGGGACAGGCCTCCTACAATGAGCAGTTCTTC
TRBV11-2	-	TRBJ2-2	-	CASSPNYRGSNTGELFF	TGTGCCAGCAGCCCAAACTACCGGGGGTCGAACACCGGGGAGCTGTTTTTT
TRBV18	-	TRBJ2-1	TRBD2	CASSPPRGTSGLYNEQFF	TGTGCCAGCTCACCACCCCGAGGGACTAGCGGGTTATACAATGAGCAGTTCTTC
TRBV14	-	TRBJ1-4	-	CASSQWSTDEKLFF	TGTGCCAGCAGCCAGTGGTCCACTGATGAAAAACTGTTTTTT
TRBV5-8	-	TRBJ2-6	-	CASSAGNSGANVLTF	TGTGCCAGCAGCGCGGGCAACTCTGGGGCCAACGTCCTGACTTTC
TRBV4-2	-	TRBJ2-1	TRBD2	CASSQSSGLAIEGQFF	TGTGCCAGCAGCCAATCCTCAGGACTAGCAATAGAAGGGCAGTTCTTC
TRBV13	-	TRBJ1-2	-	CASSLLGRSNGYTF	TGTGCCAGCAGCCTCCTGGGGCGGAGTAACGGCTACACCTTC
TRBV7-9	-	TRBJ1-1	-	CASSSSGAPNTEAFF	TGTGCCAGCAGCTCCTCTGGGGCTCCGAACACTGAAGCTTTCTTT
TRBV21-1	-	TRBJ2-7	-	CASSKRRVRSYEQYF	TGTGCCAGCAGCAAAAGACGGGTCAGATCCTACGAGCAGTACTTC
TRBV21-1	-	TRBJ2-5	-	CASSKGGGAAAGGETQYF	TGTGCCAGCAGCAAAGGGGGGGGAGCCGCAGCGGGAGGAGAGACCCAGTACTTC
TRBV7-9	-	TRBJ2-5	TRBD2	CASSFEGLAKETQYF	TGTGCCAGCAGCTTTGAGGGACTAGCTAAAGAGACCCAGTACTTC
TRBV6-5	-	TRBJ1-2	-	CASSYPGGGGYTF	TGTGCCAGCAGTTACCCGGGGGGTGGTGGCTACACCTTC
TRBV7-3	-	TRBJ2-7	TRBD2	CASSFGAGYEQYF	TGTGCCAGCAGCTTTGGAGCGGGGTACGAGCAGTACTTC
TRBV5-1	-	TRBJ2-7	-	CASRRVEASYEQYF	TGCGCCAGCAGGCGGGTCGAAGCCTCCTACGAGCAGTACTTC
TRBV27	-	TRBJ1-1	-	CANLSDRAIQQAFF	TGTGCCAACTTATCCGATAGAGCTATTCAACAAGCTTTCTTT
TRBV19	-	TRBJ1-2	TRBD1	CASMHLITGENGYTF	TGTGCCAGTATGCACCTCATTACAGGGGAGAATGGCTACACCTTC
TRBV6-5	-	TRBJ2-7	-	CASSSGGPRTEQYF	TGTGCCAGCAGTTCCGGAGGGCCGCGGACCGAGCAGTACTTC
TRBV5-8	-	TRBJ2-3	-	CASSLYGSATDTQYF	TGTGCCAGCAGCTTGTACGGGTCAGCAACAGATACGCAGTATTTT
TRBV24-1	-	TRBJ2-2	TRBD2	CATRSGGADGELFF	TGTGCCACCCGTAGCGGGGGCGCGGACGGGGAGCTGTTTTTT
TRBV3-1/TRBV3-2	-	TRBJ1-2	-	CASSQVQGSGYTF	TGTGCCAGCAGCCAGGTACAGGGAAGTGGCTACACCTTC
TRBV6-5	-	TRBJ1-6	-	CASSYGAVYNSPLHF	TGTGCCAGCAGTTACGGGGCAGTTTATAATTCACCCCTCCACTTT
TRBV5-6	-	TRBJ2-7	TRBD2	CASSSRLAGYERSSYEQYF	TGTGCCAGCAGCTCCCGACTAGCGGGTTACGAAAGGAGCTCCTACGAGCAGTACTTC
TRBV7-3	-	TRBJ2-7	-	CASSLIPIGEGSYEQYF	TGTGCCAGCAGCTTAATTCCCATAGGGGAAGGCTCCTACGAGCAGTACTTC
TRBV5-1	once	TRBJ2-1	-	CASSPGTPPHEQFF	TGCGCCAGCAGCCCCGGGACTCCACCCCATGAGCAGTTCTTC
TRBV28	-	TRBJ2-4	TRBD2	CASSLWTSGGAKNIQYF	TGTGCCAGCAGTTTATGGACTAGCGGAGGAGCCAAAAACATTCAGTACTTC
TRBV25-1	-	TRBJ1-2	-	CASSESVYGYTF	TGTGCCAGCAGTGAATCGGTATATGGCTACACCTTC
TRBV7-2	once	TRBJ2-7	-	CASSPRQGIHEQYF	TGTGCCAGCAGCCCTAGGCAGGGGATACACGAGCAGTACTTC
TRBV27	few	TRBJ1-5	-	CASSSGSVGRNQPQHF	TGTGCCAGCAGTTCGGGAAGTGTAGGTCGCAATCAGCCCCAGCATTTT
TRBV11-1	-	TRBJ2-7	-	CASSLEPAYEQYF	TGTGCCAGCAGCTTAGAACCGGCCTACGAGCAGTACTTC
TRBV23-1	-	TRBJ1-4	TRBD1	CASDRDCEKLFF	TGCGCCAGTGACAGGGACTGTGAAAAACTGTTTTTT
TRBV7-2	once	TRBJ2-1	TRBD2	CASSFSSGRAYNEQFF	TGTGCCAGCAGCTTTTCTAGCGGGAGGGCCTACAATGAGCAGTTCTTC
TRBV5-6	-	TRBJ1-2	-	CASRLAQSYGYTF	TGTGCCAGCAGGTTGGCCCAATCCTATGGCTACACCTTC
TRBV2	-	TRBJ1-5	-	CASQGGFGNQPQHF	TGTGCCAGCCAAGGGGGTTTTGGCAATCAGCCCCAGCATTTT
TRBV9	-	TRBJ1-3	-	CASSADFSGNTIYF	TGTGCCAGCAGCGCCGACTTCTCTGGAAACACCATATATTTT
TRBV7-8	-	TRBJ2-1	-	CASSSQGISYNEQFF	TGTGCCAGCAGCTCCCAGGGTATCTCCTACAATGAGCAGTTCTTC
TRBV2	-	TRBJ2-7	TRBD2	CASNRLAGPLSQQYF	TGTGCCAGCAACCGACTAGCGGGTCCTCTAAGCCAGCAGTACTTC
TRBV6-5	-	TRBJ2-7	TRBD1	CASSYSPNRGSYEQYF	TGTGCCAGCAGTTACTCGCCTAACAGGGGATCCTACGAGCAGTACTTC